This is a list of T cell receptor beta chains from one sample in a study of cytomegalovirus exposure and HLA in healthy donors. Generated by immunoSEQ multiplex PCR, the TCRdb table keeps only in-frame clones and is missing some. The sample contains approximately 100,000 clones, approximately 80% of which appear only once. The sequencing sample was made of PBMCs. Every receptor here comes from a woman aged 40 to 49 in good health and CMV-seropositive. Both conserved end residues are part of each CDR3. The D gene is left open where the match is weak. Size tells how often a clone was seen (once, few, many) or the class of an expanded clone, and some rows leave it out.

TRBJ1-5 | NA | NA | TRBV5-4 | TGTGCCAGCAGCACACAAGGAGGGCCCCAGCATTTT | CASSTQGGPQHF
TRBJ1-1 | NA | TRBD1 | TRBV30 | TGTGCCTGGGGGACAGGACAAGCTTTCTTT | CAWGTGQAFF
TRBJ2-1 | NA | TRBD2 | TRBV18 | TGTGCCAGCTCAGCCGGGAGGGGCCTATACAATGAGCAGTTCTTC | CASSAGRGLYNEQFF
TRBJ2-7 | few | TRBD2 | TRBV5-1 | TGCGCCAGCAGCTTGGGCGGGGGGGGGCCCACCTACGAGCAGTACTTC | CASSLGGGGPTYEQYF
TRBJ1-4 | NA | NA | TRBV9 | TGTGCCAGCAGCGTACAGGCTTATACTAATGAAAAACTGTTTTTT | CASSVQAYTNEKLFF
TRBJ2-3 | NA | NA | TRBV7-8 | TGTGCCAGCACCTGGTTCCCAGGGTTGACAGATACGCAGTATTTT | CASTWFPGLTDTQYF
TRBJ1-2 | NA | TRBD1 | TRBV4-1 | TGCGCCAGCAGCCACCCCGCCAGGACAGGCTACTATGGCTACACCTTC | CASSHPARTGYYGYTF
TRBJ2-7 | NA | TRBD1 | TRBV6-4 | TGTGCCAGCAGGACCGGGACAGGGGCCATCTACGAGCAGTACTTC | CASRTGTGAIYEQYF
TRBJ1-3 | NA | NA | TRBV7-2 | TGTGCCAGCAGCCCGAACTACTCTGGAAACACCATATATTTT | CASSPNYSGNTIYF
TRBJ2-5 | NA | NA | TRBV18 | TGTGCCAGCCCTAAGGCCAGGGCACAAGAGACCCAGTACTTC | CASPKARAQETQYF
TRBJ1-3 | few | TRBD1 | TRBV7-2 | TGTGCCAGCAGCTTAGCGCCAGGGGGAGGAAACACCATATATTTT | CASSLAPGGGNTIYF
TRBJ1-5 | NA | NA | TRBV7-9 | TGTGCCAGCAGCTTAGGTGGCGGGAATCAGCCCCAGCATTTT | CASSLGGGNQPQHF
TRBJ1-2 | NA | TRBD1 | TRBV27 | TGTGCCAGCAGTTTATCCGGTCCGGACAGGGGGCGTAAAGGCTACACCTTC | CASSLSGPDRGRKGYTF
TRBJ1-6 | NA | NA | TRBV30 | TGTGCCTGGAGTGGTGGCTCAGATAATTCACCCCTCCACTTT | CAWSGGSDNSPLHF
TRBJ2-7 | NA | NA | TRBV6-1 | TGTGCCAGCAGTGAAGGGCAGGGTGGCTACGAGCAGTACTTC | CASSEGQGGYEQYF
TRBJ1-2 | NA | NA | TRBV30 | TGTGCCTGGAGTGGCGTCTATGGCTACACCTTC | CAWSGVYGYTF
TRBJ1-3 | NA | TRBD1 | TRBV6-4 | TGTGCCAGCACCGTCGACAGGGGAGGAAACACCATATATTTT | CASTVDRGGNTIYF
TRBJ1-2 | NA | TRBD1 | TRBV6-1 | TGTGCCAGCAGTATCCCGGGACAGGGAGGCTATGGCTACACCTTC | CASSIPGQGGYGYTF
TRBJ1-2 | NA | TRBD1 | TRBV2 | TGTGCCAGCTGGACAGGCATTCTTTCTAACTATGGCTACACCTTC | CASWTGILSNYGYTF
TRBJ1-6 | NA | NA | TRBV7-2 | TGTGCCAGCAGCTTAATAGGGGACTCGTTTTCACCCCTCCACTTT | CASSLIGDSFSPLHF
TRBJ1-1 | NA | NA | TRBV5-6 | TGTGCCAGCAGCTCGAGAGGGTACGAGGGAACTGAAGCTTTCTTT | CASSSRGYEGTEAFF
TRBJ1-3 | NA | NA | TRBV10-3 | TGTGCCATCAGATTAGGGACACTGAGCTCTGGAAACACCATATATTTT | CAIRLGTLSSGNTIYF
TRBJ1-1 | NA | NA | TRBV5-1 | TGCGCCAGCAGCTTGCGGGGGGGCACTGAAGCTTTCTTT | CASSLRGGTEAFF
TRBJ1-2 | NA | NA | TRBV6-5 | TGTGCCAGCACCTCCGGGGGACTCAACTATGGCTACACCTTC | CASTSGGLNYGYTF
TRBJ2-5 | few | TRBD1 | TRBV2 | TGTGCCAGCAGTGACGACAGGGGTCGGGAGACCCAGTACTTC | CASSDDRGRETQYF
TRBJ2-3 | NA | TRBD2 | TRBV19 | TGTGCCAGTAAGCCTAGCGGGGGGGCCCGAGATACGCAGTATTTT | CASKPSGGARDTQYF
TRBJ2-5 | NA | TRBD2 | TRBV7-2 | TGTGCCAGCAGCTTATCCGGGGGGGCATTTACAGAGACCCAGTACTTC | CASSLSGGAFTETQYF
TRBJ2-7 | NA | NA | TRBV4-1 | TGCGCCAGCAGCTGGGGGCAGGGAGAAGGCTACGAGCAGTACTTC | CASSWGQGEGYEQYF
TRBJ2-7 | NA | NA | TRBV6-1 | TGTGCCGGGGGGGACATCTACGAGCAGTACTTC | CAGGDIYEQYF
TRBJ1-5 | NA | TRBD1 | TRBV2 | TGTGCCAGCAGTGAAGGGCTGACAGGGAGCCAGCCCCAGCATTTT | CASSEGLTGSQPQHF
TRBJ1-5 | NA | NA | TRBV7-9 | TGTGCCAGCAGCTTAGACTCAGGGGTAAATCAGCCCCAGCATTTT | CASSLDSGVNQPQHF
TRBJ2-1 | few | TRBD2 | TRBV5-1 | TGCGCCAGCAGCGAGGGACTAGCGGGGGTCAATGAGCAGTTCTTC | CASSEGLAGVNEQFF
TRBJ1-5 | NA | NA | TRBV7-9 | TGTGCCAGCAGCTTTTGGGAGAGCAATCAGCCCCAGCATTTT | CASSFWESNQPQHF
TRBJ1-6 | NA | NA | TRBV5-1 | TGCGCCAGCAGCCAGCGGGATCCCGATAATTCACCCCTCCACTTT | CASSQRDPDNSPLHF
TRBJ2-3 | NA | TRBD1 | TRBV18 | TGTGCCAGCTCACCAGGGACAGGGCCATTGGATACGCAGTATTTT | CASSPGTGPLDTQYF
TRBJ2-1 | NA | NA | TRBV7-6 | TGTGCCAGCAGCAACAGGGTAGGGAGCTCCTACAATGAGCAGTTCTTC | CASSNRVGSSYNEQFF
TRBJ2-4 | NA | TRBD1 | TRBV30 | TGTGCCTGGAGTGTACAGGGGAACATTCAGTACTTC | CAWSVQGNIQYF
TRBJ2-3 | NA | TRBD2 | TRBV15 | TGTGCCACCAGCAGCGGGGGGGCCATCGCAGATACGCAGTATTTT | CATSSGGAIADTQYF
TRBJ1-2 | NA | TRBD1 | TRBV7-2 | TGTGCCAGCAGCCAAAGACAGGGGGGGTATGGCTACACCTTC | CASSQRQGGYGYTF
TRBJ2-7 | NA | NA | TRBV4-1 | TGCGCCAGCAGCCAATTAGTTCAGGGTCTGTACGAGCAGTACTTC | CASSQLVQGLYEQYF
TRBJ1-3 | NA | TRBD1 | TRBV5-1 | TGCGCCAGCAGCTTGGGAGGGACAGGTGGTGGAAACACCATATATTTT | CASSLGGTGGGNTIYF
TRBJ1-4 | NA | NA | TRBV5-1 | TGCGCCAGCAGCTTGGCCCGGGGGACGAATGAAAAACTGTTTTTT | CASSLARGTNEKLFF
TRBJ2-5 | NA | NA | TRBV11-1 | TGTGCCAGCTGCTTAGACGTGAGAGAGACCCAGTACTTC | CASCLDVRETQYF
TRBJ1-1 | once | NA | TRBV9 | TGTGCCAGCAGCGTAGCGGCGGGATACAGTCACACTGAAGCTTTCTTT | CASSVAAGYSHTEAFF
TRBJ2-3 | once | TRBD2 | TRBV2 | TGTGCCAGCGCCCTTAGCGGGGGGCCGTCTGGGCAGTATTTT | CASALSGGPSGQYF
TRBJ1-2 | NA | TRBD1 | TRBV30 | TGTGCCTGGAGTGTAGAGATTAAGGGGGCAGGCTACACCTTC | CAWSVEIKGAGYTF
TRBJ1-5 | once | TRBD1 | TRBV6-6 | TGTGCCAGCAACAAACCGGGACAGGGTGAGCAGCCCCAGCATTTT | CASNKPGQGEQPQHF
TRBJ2-3 | NA | TRBD2 | TRBV2 | TGTGCCAGCAGTACGACTAGCTCCACAGATACGCAGTATTTT | CASSTTSSTDTQYF
TRBJ1-3 | few | NA | TRBV5-6 | TGTGCCAGCAGCTTGCGGGGTTCTGGAAACACCATATATTTT | CASSLRGSGNTIYF
TRBJ1-4 | NA | NA | TRBV5-1 | TGCGCCAGCAGCTTGGGACAGAGAACTAATGAAAAACTGTTTTTT | CASSLGQRTNEKLFF